The rows below give T cell receptor beta chains drawn from one sample of a study of shared clonotypes between healthy human individuals. Some clones are missing from TCRdb's copy, which holds only in-frame ones; the method was immunoSEQ multiplex PCR. In the table there are 660,000 or so clones, about 95% of which are singletons. The sample comprised naive CD8+ T cells sorted from blood. Source of these receptors: a woman in her 30s in good health. The CDR3 runs from the conserved cysteine through the conserved F or W. A D gene is named only where the DNA matches it firmly. Expanded clones get a size class; other rows say once, few or many, or leave the size out.

J gene,V gene,D gene,clone size,CDR3 DNA,CDR3 protein
TRBJ1-4,TRBV7-9,-,-,TGTGCCAGCAGCTCTGGGCGGTCGGGGGGCAACCCAACTAATGAAAAACTGTTTTTT,CASSSGRSGGNPTNEKLFF
TRBJ2-5,TRBV7-8,TRBD1,-,TGTGCCAGCAGCTCATCCGGGACAGGGGGGGAGACCCAGTACTTC,CASSSSGTGGETQYF
TRBJ2-3,TRBV5-1,-,-,TGCGCCAGCAGCTTGGACACGCAGTATTTT,CASSLDTQYF
TRBJ2-3,TRBV5-1,TRBD2,-,TGCGCCAGCAGCTTGGATACCATCGGGCTAGCGGGAGATTTAGATACGCAGTATTTT,CASSLDTIGLAGDLDTQYF
TRBJ2-5,TRBV5-1,-,-,TGCGCCAGCAGCTTGCGGGGCTGGGAGACCCAGTACTTC,CASSLRGWETQYF
TRBJ2-7,TRBV6-5,-,-,TGTGCCAGCAGTTACTTGAGGGATGCAACCTACGAGCAGTACTTC,CASSYLRDATYEQYF
TRBJ2-1,TRBV28,TRBD2,-,TGTGCCAGCAGTTCGTACAAGAGCGGGAGGAGGGATGAGCAGTTCTTC,CASSSYKSGRRDEQFF
TRBJ2-7,TRBV28,TRBD2,-,TGTGCCAGCAGTACACCCGGGACAAGGACTAGCGGGAGGGTCCACGAGCAGTACTTC,CASSTPGTRTSGRVHEQYF
TRBJ1-4,TRBV27,TRBD1,-,TGTGCCAGCAGTTTGGGACAGCCTAATGAAAAACTGTTTTTT,CASSLGQPNEKLFF
TRBJ2-7,TRBV27,TRBD1,-,TGTGCCAGCAGTTTATACCGGGACAGGGATTACGAGCAGTACTTC,CASSLYRDRDYEQYF
TRBJ2-1,TRBV29-1,TRBD2,-,TGCAGCACCCGAGGGCGGGAGTTTGAGCAGTTCTTC,CSTRGREFEQFF
TRBJ2-1,TRBV4-1,-,once,TGCGCCAGCAGCAATAGTATTCGTGAGCAGTTCTTC,CASSNSIREQFF
TRBJ2-1,TRBV6-5,TRBD1,-,TGTGCCAGCAGTTATCAGGGGGTGGGAGAGCAGTTCTTC,CASSYQGVGEQFF
TRBJ2-2,TRBV7-8,-,-,TGTGCCAGCAGCTTAGCCCCGGGAGCGATTAACACCGGGGAGCTGTTTTTT,CASSLAPGAINTGELFF
TRBJ2-1,TRBV19,TRBD2,-,TGTGCCAGTAGTATAGATGAACCAGCGGGAGAGGGTAATGAGCAGTTCTTC,CASSIDEPAGEGNEQFF
TRBJ2-1,TRBV29-1,TRBD2,-,TGCAGCGTTGAAGGTACGCTAGCGGGAGGTTTCTCCTACAATGAGCAGTTCTTC,CSVEGTLAGGFSYNEQFF
TRBJ2-1,TRBV7-6,-,once,TGTGCCAGCAGCTTAGTTCCCGCACCGGATGAGCAGTTCTTC,CASSLVPAPDEQFF
TRBJ2-3,TRBV27,-,-,TGTGCCAGCAGGCCCCTCATGCGGGATACGCAGTATTTT,CASRPLMRDTQYF
TRBJ2-7,TRBV11-2,-,-,TGTGCCAGCAGCTACAACAGGGACCCCTACGAGCAGTACTTC,CASSYNRDPYEQYF
TRBJ2-7,TRBV13,-,-,TGTGCCAGCAGCTTATCGGGGGTAGCCTACGAGCAGTACTTC,CASSLSGVAYEQYF
TRBJ1-1,TRBV30,-,once,TGTGCCTGGAGTGGCACGGTGAACACTGAAGCTTTCTTT,CAWSGTVNTEAFF
TRBJ1-1,TRBV2,-,-,TGTGCCAGCAGGAGACACGGCCGGGCTTTCTTT,CASRRHGRAFF
TRBJ2-7,TRBV28,TRBD2,-,TGTGCCAGCAGTGGTTATTTAGCGGGAGGGCCCTCCTACGAGCAGTACTTC,CASSGYLAGGPSYEQYF
TRBJ2-7,TRBV6-5,-,-,TGTGCCAGCAGCGATCAGGGCGCCGAGCAGTACTTC,CASSDQGAEQYF